This T cell receptor beta chain derives from a study of blood T cell repertoires in COVID-19 (dated by TCRdb to 2018 to 2020). A note on the overall study: Samples covering the acute and convalescent phases of COVID-19 were provided by collaborators in the United States, Italy and Spain. Where HLA class I and class II types were available, the types were taken from metadata supplied by the sample provider, not from assay-based typing. A de-identified subject ID, COVID-19 status, age in years and sex were almost always included in the sample metadata. Samples were obtained from the ongoing ImmuneRACE study (first 160 participants) and from 1,254 subjects provided by 6 global collaborators. Deeply sampled blood TCRbeta repertoires from subjects exposed to, actively infected with, or recovered from COVID-19 were included in the dataset. The repertoires were released in a freely available public database intended as a resource for research on the immune response to SARS-CoV-2. The prospective study material was composed of cDNA or gDNA derived from T cells, B-cell-depleted T cells, or PBMCs. Overall study results and their limits: The amount of clinical and demographic metadata varied by source and participant and was provided uncurated.

TCRbeta CDR3 regions were amplified from genomic DNA using the immunoSEQ Assay, a bias-controlled multiplex PCR. The study's processing was this. Within the assay, amplification of reference gene primers was used to estimate how many nucleated cells each sample contained. To quantify the absolute abundance of each unique TCRbeta CDR3 rearrangement, sequence reads were collapsed and filtered. Productive Simpson clonality was computed per sample as the square root of Simpson's diversity index over productive rearrangements. TCRdb re-hosts the immuneACCESS table, in-frame sequences only. Its copies lack some clones; in the studies checked, an unresolved V gene accounts for under half of them, and the cause for the rest is not known. The V and J calls and clone size come from that table; D and trimming were worked out from the DNA. The sample table contains 150,000 to 200,000 clones; only one count was recorded for over 80% of them. The ten largest make up 0.8% to 0.95% of the sample.

CDR1 is given as SGHTA and CDR2 as FQGTGA, both from the germline V gene. Deletion took 2 bases off V and 8 bases off J, with a span of 16 bases between the germline ends. Including the terminal cysteine and phenylalanine, the CDR3 comprises 15 residues. Only the CDR3 part of the read is kept: 45 bases, read in frame from the first base. A word on this clone: Its antigen remains undetermined. Base quality data are lacking; no much larger clone is found one base away.

One collaborating source in Seattle enrolled patients while the patients were actively infected and followed the patients over time throughout the course of disease. Collaborating institutions collected whole blood in K2EDTA tubes following their own protocols. For TCRbeta analysis, collaborators shipped samples as frozen whole blood, isolated PBMCs, or DNA extracted from either of those sample types. Recombination linked TRBV7-3 to TRBJ2-4; the best D guess is TRBD1, with 6 bases matching. Specimen: peripheral blood. This TCR was sampled from a man aged 55 to 70 with COVID-19, enrolled during active disease. The CDR3 corresponds to CASSLQGKMRDIQYF. The bases are TGTGCCAGCAGCTTACAGGGGAAAATGCGGGACATTCAGTACTTC.